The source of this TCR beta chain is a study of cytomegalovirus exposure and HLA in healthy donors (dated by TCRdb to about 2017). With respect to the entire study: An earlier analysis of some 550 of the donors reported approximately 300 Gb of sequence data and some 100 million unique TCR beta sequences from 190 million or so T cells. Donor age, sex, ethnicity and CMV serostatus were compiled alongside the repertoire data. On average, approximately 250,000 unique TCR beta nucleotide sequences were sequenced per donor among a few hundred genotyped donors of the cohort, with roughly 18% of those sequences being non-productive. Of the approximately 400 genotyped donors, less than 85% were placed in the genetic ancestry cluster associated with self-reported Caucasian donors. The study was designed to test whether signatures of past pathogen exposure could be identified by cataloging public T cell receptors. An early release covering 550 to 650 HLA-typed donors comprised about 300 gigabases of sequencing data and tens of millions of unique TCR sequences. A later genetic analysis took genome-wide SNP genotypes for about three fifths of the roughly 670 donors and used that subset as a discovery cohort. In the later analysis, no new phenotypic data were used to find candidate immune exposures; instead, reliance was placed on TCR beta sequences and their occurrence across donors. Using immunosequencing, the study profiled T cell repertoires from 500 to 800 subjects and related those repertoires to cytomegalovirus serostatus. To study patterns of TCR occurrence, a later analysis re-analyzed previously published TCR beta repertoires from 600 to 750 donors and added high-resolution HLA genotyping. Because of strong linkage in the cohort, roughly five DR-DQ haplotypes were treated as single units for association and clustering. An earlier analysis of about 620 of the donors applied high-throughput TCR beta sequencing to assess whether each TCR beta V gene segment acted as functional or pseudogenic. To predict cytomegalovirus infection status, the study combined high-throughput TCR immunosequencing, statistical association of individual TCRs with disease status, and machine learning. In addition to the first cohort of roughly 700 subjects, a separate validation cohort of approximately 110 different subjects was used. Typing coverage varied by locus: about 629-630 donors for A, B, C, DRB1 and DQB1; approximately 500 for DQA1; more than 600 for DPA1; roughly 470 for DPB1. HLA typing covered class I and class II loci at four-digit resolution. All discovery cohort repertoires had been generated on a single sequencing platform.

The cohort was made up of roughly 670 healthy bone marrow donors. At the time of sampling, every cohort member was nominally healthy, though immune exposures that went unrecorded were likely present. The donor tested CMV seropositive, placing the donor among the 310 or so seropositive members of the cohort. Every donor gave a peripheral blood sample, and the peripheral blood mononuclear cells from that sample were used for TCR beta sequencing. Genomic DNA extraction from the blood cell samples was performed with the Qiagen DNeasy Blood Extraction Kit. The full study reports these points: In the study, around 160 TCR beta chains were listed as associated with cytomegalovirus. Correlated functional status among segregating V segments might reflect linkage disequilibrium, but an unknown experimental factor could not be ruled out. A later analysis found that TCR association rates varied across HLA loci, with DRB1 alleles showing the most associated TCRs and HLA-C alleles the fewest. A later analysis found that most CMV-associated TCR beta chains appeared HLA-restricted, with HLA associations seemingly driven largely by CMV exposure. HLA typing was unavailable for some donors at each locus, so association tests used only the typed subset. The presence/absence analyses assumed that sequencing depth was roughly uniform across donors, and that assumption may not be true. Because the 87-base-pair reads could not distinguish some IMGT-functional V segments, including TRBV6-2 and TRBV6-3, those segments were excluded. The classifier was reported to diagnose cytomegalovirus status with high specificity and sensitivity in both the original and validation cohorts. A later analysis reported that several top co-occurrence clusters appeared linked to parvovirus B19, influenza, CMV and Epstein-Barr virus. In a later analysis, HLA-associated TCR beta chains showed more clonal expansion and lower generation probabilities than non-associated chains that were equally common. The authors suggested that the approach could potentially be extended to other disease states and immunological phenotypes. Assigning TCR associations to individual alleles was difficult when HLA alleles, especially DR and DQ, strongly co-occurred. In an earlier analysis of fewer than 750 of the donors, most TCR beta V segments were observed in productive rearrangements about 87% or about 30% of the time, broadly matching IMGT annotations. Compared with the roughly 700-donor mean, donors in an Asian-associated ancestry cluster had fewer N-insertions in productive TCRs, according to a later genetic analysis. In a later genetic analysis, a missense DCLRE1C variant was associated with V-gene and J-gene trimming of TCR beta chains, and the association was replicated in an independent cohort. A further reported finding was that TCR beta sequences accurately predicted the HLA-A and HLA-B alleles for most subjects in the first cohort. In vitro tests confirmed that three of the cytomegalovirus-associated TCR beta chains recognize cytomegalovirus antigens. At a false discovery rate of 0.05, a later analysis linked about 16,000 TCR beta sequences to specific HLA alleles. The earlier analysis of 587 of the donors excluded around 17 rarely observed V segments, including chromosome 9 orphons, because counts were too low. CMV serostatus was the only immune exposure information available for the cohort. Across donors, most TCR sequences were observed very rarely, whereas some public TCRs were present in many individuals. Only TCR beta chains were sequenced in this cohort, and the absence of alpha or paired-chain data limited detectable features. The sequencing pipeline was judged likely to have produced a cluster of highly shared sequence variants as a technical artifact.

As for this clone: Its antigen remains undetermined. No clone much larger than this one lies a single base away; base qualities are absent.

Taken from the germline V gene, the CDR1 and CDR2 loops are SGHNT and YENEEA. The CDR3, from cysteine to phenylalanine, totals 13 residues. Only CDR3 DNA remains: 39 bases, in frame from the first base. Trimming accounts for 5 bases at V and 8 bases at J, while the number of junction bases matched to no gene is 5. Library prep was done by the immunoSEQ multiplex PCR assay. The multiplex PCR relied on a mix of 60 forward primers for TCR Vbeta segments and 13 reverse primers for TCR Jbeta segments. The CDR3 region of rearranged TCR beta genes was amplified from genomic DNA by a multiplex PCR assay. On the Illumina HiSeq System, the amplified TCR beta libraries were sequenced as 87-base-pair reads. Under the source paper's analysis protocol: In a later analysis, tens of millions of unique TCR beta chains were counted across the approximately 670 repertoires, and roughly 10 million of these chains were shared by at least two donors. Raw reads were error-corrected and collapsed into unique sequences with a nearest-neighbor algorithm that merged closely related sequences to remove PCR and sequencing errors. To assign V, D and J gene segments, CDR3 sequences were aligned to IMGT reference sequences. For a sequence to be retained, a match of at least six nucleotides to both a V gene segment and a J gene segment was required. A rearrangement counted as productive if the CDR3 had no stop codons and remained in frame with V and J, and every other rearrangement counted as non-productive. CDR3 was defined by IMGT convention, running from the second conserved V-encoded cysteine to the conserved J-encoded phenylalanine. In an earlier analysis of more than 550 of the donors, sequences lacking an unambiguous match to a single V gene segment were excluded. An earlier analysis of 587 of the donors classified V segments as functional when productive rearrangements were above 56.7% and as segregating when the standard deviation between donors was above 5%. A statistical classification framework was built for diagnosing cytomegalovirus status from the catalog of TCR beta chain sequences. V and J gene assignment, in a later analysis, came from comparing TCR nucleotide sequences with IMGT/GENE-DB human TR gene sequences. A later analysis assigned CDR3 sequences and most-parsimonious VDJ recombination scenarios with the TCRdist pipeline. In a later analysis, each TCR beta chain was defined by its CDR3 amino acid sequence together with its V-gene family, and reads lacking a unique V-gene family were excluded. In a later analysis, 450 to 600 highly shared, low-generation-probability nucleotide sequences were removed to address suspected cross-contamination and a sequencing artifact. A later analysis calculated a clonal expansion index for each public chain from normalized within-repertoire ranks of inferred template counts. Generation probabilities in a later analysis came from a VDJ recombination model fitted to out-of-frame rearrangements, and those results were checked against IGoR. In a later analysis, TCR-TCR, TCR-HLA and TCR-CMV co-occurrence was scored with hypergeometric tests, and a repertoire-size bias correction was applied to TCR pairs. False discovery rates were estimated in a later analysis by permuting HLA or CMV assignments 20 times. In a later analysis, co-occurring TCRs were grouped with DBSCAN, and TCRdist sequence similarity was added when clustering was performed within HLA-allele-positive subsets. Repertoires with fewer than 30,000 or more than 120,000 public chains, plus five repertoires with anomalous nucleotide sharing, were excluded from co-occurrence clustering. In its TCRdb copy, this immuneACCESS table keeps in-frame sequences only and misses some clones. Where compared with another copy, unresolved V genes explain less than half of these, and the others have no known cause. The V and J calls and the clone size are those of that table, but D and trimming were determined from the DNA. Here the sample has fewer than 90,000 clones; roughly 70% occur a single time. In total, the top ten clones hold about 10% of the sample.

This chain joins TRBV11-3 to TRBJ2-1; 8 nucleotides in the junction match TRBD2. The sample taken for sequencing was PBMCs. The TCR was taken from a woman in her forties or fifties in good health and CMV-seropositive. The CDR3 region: CASSRSGADEQFF. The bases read TGTGCCAGCAGCCGTAGCGGGGCGGATGAGCAGTTCTTC.